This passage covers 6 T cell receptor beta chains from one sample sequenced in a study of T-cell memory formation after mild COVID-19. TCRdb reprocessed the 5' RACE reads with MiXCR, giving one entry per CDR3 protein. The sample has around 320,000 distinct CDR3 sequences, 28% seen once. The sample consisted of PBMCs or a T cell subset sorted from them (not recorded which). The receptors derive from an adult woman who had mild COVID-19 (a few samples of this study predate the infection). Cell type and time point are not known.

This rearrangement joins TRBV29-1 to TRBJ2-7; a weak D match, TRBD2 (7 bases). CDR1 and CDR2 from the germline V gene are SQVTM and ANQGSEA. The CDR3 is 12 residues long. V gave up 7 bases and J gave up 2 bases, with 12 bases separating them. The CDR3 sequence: CSAGGRAYEQYF. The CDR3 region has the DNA TGCAGCGCCGGGGGGCGCGCCTACGAGCAGTACTTC.

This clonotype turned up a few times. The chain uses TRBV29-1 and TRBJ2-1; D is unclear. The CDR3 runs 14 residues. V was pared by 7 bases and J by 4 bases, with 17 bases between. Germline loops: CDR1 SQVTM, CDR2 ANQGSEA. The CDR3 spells CSGLIGLVYNEQFF. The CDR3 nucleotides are TGCAGCGGCCTGATTGGGCTGGTATACAATGAGCAGTTCTTC.

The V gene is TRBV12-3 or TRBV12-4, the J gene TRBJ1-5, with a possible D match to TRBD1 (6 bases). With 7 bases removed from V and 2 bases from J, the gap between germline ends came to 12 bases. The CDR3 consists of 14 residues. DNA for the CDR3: TGTGCCAGCAATAGGGACAATCGCAATCAGCCCCAGCATTTT. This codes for CASNRDNRNQPQHF.

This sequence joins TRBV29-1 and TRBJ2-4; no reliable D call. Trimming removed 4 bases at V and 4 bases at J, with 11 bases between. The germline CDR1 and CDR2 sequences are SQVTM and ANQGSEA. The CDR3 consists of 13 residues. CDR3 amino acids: CSVVPENKNIQYF. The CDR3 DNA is TGCAGCGTTGTCCCCGAAAATAAAAACATTCAGTACTTC.

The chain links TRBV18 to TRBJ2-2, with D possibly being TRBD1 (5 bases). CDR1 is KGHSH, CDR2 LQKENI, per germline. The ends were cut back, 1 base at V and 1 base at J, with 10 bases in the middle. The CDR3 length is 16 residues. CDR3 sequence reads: CASSPRGQVNTGELFF. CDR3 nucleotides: TGTGCCAGCTCACCACGGGGCCAGGTGAACACCGGGGAGCTGTTTTTT.

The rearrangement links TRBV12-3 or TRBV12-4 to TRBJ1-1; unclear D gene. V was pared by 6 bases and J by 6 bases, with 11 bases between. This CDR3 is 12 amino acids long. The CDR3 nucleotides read TGTGCCAGCAGCCCAGTAGAATCTGAAGCTTTCTTT. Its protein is CASSPVESEAFF.